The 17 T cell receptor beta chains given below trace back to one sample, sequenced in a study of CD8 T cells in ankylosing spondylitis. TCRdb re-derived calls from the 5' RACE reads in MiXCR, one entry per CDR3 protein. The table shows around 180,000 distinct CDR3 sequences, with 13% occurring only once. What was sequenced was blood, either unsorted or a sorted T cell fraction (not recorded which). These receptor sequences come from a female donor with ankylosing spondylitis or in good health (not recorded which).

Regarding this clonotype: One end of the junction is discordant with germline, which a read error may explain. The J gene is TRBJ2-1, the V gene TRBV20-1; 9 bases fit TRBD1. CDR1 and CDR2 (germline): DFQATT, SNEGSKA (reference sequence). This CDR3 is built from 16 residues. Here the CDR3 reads CCARDLAGTGKNEQFF. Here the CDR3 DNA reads TGCTGTGCTAGAGATCTAGCCGGGACAGGGAAAAATGAGCAGTTCTTC.

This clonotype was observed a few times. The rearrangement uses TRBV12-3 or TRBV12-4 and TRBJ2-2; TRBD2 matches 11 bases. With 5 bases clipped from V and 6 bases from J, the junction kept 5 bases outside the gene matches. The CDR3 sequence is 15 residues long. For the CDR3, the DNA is TGTGCCAGCAGTCCCCGGACTAGCGGGCCCGGGGAGCTGTTTTTT. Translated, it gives CASSPRTSGPGELFF.

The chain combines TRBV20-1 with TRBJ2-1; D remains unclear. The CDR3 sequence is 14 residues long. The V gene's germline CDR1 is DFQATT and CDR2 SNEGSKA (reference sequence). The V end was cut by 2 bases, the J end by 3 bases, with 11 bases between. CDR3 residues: CSARSGANYNEQFF. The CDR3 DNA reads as TGCAGTGCTAGATCGGGTGCTAACTACAATGAGCAGTTCTTC.

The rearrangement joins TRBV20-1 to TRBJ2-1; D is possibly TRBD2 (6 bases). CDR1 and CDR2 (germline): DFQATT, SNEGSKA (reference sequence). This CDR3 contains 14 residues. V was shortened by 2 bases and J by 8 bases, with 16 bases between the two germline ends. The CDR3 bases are TGCAGTGCTAGAAGCGAGACTAGTTTCGATGAGCAGTTCTTC. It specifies CSARSETSFDEQFF.

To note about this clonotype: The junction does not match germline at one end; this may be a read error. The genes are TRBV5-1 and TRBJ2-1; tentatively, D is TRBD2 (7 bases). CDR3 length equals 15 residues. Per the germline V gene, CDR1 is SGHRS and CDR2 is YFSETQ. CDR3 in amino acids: CAGSLGGGSFDEQFF. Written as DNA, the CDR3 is TGCGCCGGCAGCTTGGGGGGCGGGAGCTTCGATGAGCAGTTCTTC. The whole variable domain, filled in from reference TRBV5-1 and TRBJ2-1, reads KAGVTQTPRYLIKTRGQQVTLSCSPISGHRSVSWYQQTPGQGLQFLFEYFSETQRNKGNFPGRFSGRQFSNSRSEMNVSTLELGDSALYLCAGSLGGGSFDEQFFGPGTRLTVL.

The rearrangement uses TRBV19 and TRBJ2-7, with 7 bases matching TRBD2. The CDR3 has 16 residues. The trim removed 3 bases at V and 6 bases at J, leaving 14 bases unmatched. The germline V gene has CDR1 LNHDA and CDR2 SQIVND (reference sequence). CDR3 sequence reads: CASSIGAGLPEVEQYF. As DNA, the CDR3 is TGTGCCAGTAGTATTGGAGCGGGACTCCCCGAAGTCGAGCAGTACTTC.

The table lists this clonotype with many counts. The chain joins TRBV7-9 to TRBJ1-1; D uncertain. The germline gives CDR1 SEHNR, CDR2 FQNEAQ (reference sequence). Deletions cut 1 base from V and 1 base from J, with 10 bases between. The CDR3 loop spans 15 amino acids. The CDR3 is CASSLVVAKNTEAFF. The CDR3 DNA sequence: TGTGCCAGCAGCTTAGTAGTAGCGAAGAACACTGAAGCTTTCTTT. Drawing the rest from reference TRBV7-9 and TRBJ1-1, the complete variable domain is DTGVSQNPRHKITKRGQNVTFRCDPISEHNRLYWYRQTLGQGPEFLTYFQNEAQLEKSRLLSDRFSAERPKGSFSTLEIQRTEQGDSAMYLCASSLVVAKNTEAFFGQGTRLTVV.

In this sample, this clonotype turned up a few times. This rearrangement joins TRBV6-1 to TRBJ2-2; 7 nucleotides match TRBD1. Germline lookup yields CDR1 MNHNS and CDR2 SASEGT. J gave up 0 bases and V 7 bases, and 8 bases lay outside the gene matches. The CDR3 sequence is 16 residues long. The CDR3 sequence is CASTPQGQTNTGELFF. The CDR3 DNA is TGTGCCAGCACCCCCCAGGGACAGACGAACACCGGGGAGCTGTTTTTT.

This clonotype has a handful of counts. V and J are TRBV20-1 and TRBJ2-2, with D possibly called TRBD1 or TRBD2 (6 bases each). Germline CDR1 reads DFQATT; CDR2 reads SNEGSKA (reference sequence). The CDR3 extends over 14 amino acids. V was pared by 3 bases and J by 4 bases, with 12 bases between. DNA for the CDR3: TGCAGTGCTAGCCCCGGGGGCGGCACCGGGGAGCTGTTTTTT. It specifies CSASPGGGTGELFF.

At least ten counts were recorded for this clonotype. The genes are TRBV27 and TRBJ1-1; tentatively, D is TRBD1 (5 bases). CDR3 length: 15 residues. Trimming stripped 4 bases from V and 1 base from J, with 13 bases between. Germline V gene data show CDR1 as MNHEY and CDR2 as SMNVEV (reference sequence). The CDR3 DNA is TGTGCCAGCAGTTCCTGGGGGGGAGGGAACACTGAAGCTTTCTTT. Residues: CASSSWGGGNTEAFF.

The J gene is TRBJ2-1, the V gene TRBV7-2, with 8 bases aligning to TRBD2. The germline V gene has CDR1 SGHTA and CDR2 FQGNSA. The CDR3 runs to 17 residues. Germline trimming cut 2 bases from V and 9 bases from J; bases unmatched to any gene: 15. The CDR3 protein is CASSLKLGRAGESEQFF. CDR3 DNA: TGTGCCAGCAGCTTAAAATTAGGCCGAGCGGGAGAAAGTGAGCAGTTCTTC.

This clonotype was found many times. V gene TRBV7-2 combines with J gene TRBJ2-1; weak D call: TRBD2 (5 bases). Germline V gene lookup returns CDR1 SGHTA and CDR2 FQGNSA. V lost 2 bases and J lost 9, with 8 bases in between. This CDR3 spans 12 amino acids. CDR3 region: CASSLLALEQFF. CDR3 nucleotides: TGTGCCAGCAGCTTACTAGCTCTTGAGCAGTTCTTC.

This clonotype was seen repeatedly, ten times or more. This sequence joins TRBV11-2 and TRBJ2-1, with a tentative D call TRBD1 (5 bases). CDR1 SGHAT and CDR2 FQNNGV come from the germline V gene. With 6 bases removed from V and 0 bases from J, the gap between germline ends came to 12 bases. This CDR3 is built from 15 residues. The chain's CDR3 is CASRSQGFSYNEQFF. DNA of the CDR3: TGTGCCAGCAGGTCGCAGGGTTTCTCCTACAATGAGCAGTTCTTC. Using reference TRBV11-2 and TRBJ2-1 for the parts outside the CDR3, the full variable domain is EAGVAQSPRYKIIEKRQSVAFWCNPISGHATLYWYQQILGQGPKLLIQFQNNGVVDDSQLPKDRFSAERLKGVDSTLKIQPAKLEDSAVYLCASRSQGFSYNEQFFGPGTRLTVL.

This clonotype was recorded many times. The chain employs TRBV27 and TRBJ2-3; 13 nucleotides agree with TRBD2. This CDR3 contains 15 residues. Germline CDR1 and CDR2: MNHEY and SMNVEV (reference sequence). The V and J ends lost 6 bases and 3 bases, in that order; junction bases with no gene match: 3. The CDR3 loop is CASRVLAGGTDTQYF. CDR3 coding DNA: TGTGCCAGCAGGGTACTAGCGGGAGGGACAGATACGCAGTATTTT.

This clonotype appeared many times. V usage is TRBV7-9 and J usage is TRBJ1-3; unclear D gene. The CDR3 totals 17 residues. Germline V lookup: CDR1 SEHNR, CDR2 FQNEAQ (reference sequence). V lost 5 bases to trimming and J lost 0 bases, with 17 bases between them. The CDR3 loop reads CASSLLTAAASGNTIYF. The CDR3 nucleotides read TGTGCCAGCAGCCTGCTCACCGCGGCAGCCTCTGGAAACACCATATATTTT.

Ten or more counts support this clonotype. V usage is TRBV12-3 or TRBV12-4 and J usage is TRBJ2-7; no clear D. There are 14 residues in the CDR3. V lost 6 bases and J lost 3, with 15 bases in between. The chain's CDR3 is CASSPDNLFYEQYF. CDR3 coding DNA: TGTGCCAGCAGCCCTGACAATTTGTTCTACGAGCAGTACTTC.

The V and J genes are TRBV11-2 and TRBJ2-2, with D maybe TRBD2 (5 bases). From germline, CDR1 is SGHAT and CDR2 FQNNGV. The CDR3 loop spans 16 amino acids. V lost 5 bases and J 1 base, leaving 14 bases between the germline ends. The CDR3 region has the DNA TGTGCCAGCAGCCCCGGCCGCGGGCAGAACACCGGGGAGCTGTTTTTT. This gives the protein CASSPGRGQNTGELFF. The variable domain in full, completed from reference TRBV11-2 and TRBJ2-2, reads EAGVAQSPRYKIIEKRQSVAFWCNPISGHATLYWYQQILGQGPKLLIQFQNNGVVDDSQLPKDRFSAERLKGVDSTLKIQPAKLEDSAVYLCASSPGRGQNTGELFFGEGSRLTVL.